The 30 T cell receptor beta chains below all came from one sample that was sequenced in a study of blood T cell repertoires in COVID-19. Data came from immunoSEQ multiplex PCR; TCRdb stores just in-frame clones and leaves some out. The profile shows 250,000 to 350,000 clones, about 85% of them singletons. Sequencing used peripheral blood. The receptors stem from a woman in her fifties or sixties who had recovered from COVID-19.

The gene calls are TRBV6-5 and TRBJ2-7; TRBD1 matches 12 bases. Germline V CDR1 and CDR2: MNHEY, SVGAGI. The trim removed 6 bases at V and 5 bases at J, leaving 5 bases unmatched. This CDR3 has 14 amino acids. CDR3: CASRGTGGSDEQYF. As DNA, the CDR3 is TGTGCCAGCAGAGGGACAGGGGGCTCGGACGAGCAGTACTTC.

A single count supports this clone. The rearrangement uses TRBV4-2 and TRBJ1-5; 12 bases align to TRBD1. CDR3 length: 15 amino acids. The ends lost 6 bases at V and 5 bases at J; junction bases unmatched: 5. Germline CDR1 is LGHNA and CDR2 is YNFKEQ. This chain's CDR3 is CASSGGQGADQPQHF. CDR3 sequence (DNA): TGTGCCAGCAGTGGGGGACAGGGGGCTGATCAGCCCCAGCATTTT.

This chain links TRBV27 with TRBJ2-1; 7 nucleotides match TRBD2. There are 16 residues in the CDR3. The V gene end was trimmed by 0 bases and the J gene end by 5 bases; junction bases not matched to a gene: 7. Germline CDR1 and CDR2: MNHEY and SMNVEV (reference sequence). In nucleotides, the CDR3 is TGTGCCAGCAGTTTATCCTGGCTAGCGGTAAACAATGAGCAGTTCTTC. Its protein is CASSLSWLAVNNEQFF.

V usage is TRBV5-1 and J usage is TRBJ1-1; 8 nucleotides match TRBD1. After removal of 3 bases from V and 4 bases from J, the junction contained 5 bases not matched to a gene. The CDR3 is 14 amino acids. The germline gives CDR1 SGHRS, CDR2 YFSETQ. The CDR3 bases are TGCGCCAGCAGCTATGGACAGGGTCCCACTGAAGCTTTCTTT. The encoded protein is CASSYGQGPTEAFF.

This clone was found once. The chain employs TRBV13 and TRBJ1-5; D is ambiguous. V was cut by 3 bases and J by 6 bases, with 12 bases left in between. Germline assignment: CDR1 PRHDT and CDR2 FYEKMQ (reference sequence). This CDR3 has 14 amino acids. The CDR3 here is CASSFMGASQPQHF. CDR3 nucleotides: TGTGCCAGCAGCTTTATGGGAGCAAGTCAGCCCCAGCATTTT.

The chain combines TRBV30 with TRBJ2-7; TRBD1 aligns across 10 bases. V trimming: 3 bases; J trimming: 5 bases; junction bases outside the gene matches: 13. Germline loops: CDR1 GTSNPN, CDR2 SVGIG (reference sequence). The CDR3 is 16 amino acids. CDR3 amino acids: CAWSYAGTGVRHEQYF. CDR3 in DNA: TGTGCCTGGAGCTATGCCGGGACAGGGGTGCGGCACGAGCAGTACTTC.

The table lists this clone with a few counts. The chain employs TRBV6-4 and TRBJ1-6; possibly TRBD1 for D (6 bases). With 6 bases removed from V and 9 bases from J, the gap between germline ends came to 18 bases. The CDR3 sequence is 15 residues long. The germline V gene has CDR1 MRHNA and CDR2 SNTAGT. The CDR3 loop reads CASSPEGVLGSPLHF. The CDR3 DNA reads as TGTGCCAGCAGCCCTGAGGGGGTTTTGGGTTCACCCCTCCACTTT.

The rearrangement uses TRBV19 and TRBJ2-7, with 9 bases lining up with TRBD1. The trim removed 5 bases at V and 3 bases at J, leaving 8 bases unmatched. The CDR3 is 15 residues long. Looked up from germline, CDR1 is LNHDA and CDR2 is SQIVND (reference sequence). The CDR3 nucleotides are TGTGCCAGTAGTCCACCCGGGACAGGGAGCTACGAGCAGTACTTC. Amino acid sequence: CASSPPGTGSYEQYF.

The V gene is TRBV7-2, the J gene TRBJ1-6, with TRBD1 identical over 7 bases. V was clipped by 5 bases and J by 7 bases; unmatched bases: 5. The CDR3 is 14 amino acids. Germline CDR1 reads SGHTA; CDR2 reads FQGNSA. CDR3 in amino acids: CASSPQQGNSPLHF. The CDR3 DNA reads TGTGCCAGCAGCCCCCAACAGGGGAATTCACCCCTCCACTTT.

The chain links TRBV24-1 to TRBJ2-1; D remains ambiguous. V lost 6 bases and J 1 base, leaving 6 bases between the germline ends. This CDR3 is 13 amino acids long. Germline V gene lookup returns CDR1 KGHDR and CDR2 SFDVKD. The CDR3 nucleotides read TGTGCCACCAGTCTAGGATCCTACAATGAGCAGTTCTTC. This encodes CATSLGSYNEQFF.

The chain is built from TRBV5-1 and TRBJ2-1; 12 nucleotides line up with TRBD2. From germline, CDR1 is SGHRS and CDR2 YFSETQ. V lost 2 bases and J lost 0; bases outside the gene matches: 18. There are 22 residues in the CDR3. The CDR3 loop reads CASSFQTSGGYLLSSSYNEQFF. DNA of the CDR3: TGCGCCAGCAGCTTTCAGACTAGCGGGGGCTATCTGCTATCGAGCTCCTACAATGAGCAGTTCTTC.

The CDR3 coding sequence is TGTGCCATCAGTGACAGTACCGGGGAGCTGTTTTTT. Residues: CAISDSTGELFF. The genes are TRBV10-3 and TRBJ2-2; D gene ambiguous. In germline, CDR1 is ENHRY, CDR2 SYGVKD. V lost 3 bases and J 5 bases, leaving 4 bases between the germline ends. This CDR3 is built from 12 residues.

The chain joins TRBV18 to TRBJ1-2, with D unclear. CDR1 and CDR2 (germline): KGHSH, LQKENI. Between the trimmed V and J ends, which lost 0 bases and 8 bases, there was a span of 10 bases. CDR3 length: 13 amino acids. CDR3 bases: TGTGCCAGCTCACCACCTGGAGGAGTGGGCTACACCTTC. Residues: CASSPPGGVGYTF.

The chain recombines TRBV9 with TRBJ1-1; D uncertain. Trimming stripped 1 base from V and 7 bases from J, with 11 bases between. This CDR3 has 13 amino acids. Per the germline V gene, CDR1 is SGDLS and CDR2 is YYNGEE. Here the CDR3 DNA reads TGTGCCAGCAGCGTATCGTCGTGGAGTGAAGCTTTCTTT. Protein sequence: CASSVSSWSEAFF.

In DNA, the CDR3 is TGTGCCAGCAGCTTAAGGCCGGGAACCGAAAGGGGAAACACCATATATTTT. It codes for CASSLRPGTERGNTIYF. This sequence joins TRBV7-2 and TRBJ1-3; no clear D gene. Germline V gives CDR1 SGHTA, CDR2 FQGNSA. This CDR3 has 17 residues. Between the trimmed V and J ends, which lost 2 bases and 4 bases, there was a span of 18 bases.

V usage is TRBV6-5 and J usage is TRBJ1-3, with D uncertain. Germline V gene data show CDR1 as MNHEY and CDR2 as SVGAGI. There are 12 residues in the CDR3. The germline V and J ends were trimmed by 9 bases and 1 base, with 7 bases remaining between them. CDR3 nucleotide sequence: TGTGCCAGTAAAGCATCTGGAAACACCATATATTTT. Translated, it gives CASKASGNTIYF.

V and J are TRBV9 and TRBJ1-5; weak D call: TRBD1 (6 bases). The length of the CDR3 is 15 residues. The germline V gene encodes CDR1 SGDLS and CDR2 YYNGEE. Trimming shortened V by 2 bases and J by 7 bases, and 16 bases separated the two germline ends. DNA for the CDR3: TGTGCCAGCAGCGTCGGGGGCGGGGGGGGGCAGCCCCAGCATTTT. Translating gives CASSVGGGGGQPQHF.

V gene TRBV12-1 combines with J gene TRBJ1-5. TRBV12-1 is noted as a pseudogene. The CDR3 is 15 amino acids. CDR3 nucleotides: TGTGCCAGCAGCTTGTCGCGAAACCCTAATCAGCCCCAGCATTTT. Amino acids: CASSLSRNPNQPQHF.

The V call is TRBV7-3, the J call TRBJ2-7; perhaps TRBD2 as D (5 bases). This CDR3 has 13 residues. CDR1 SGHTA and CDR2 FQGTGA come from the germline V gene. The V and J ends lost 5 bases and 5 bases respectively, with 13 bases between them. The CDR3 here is CASSPPGVDEQYF. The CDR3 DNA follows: TGTGCCAGCAGCCCCCCCGGGGTCGACGAGCAGTACTTC.

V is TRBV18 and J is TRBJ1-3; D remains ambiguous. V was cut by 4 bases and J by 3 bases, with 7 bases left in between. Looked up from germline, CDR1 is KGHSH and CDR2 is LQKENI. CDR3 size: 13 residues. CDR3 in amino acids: CASSQNHGNTIYF. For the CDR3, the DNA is TGTGCCAGCTCACAAAATCATGGAAACACCATATATTTT. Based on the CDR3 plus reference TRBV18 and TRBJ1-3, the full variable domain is NAGVMQNPRHLVRRRGQEARLRCSPMKGHSHVYWYRQLPEEGLKFMVYLQKENIIDESGMPKERFSAEFPKEGPSILRIQQVVRGDSAAYFCASSQNHGNTIYFGEGSWLTVV.

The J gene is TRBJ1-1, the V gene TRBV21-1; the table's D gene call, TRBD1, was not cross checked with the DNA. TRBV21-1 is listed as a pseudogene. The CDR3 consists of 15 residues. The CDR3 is CASRPDRGRNTEAFF. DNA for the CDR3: TGTGCCAGCAGGCCAGACAGGGGACGGAACACTGAAGCTTTCTTT.

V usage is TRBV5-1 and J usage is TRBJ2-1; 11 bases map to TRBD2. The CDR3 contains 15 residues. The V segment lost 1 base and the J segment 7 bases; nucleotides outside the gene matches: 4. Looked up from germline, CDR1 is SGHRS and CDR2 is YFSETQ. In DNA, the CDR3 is TGCGCCAGCAGCTTGCTAGCGGGGGGTAAAAATGAGCAGTTCTTC. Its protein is CASSLLAGGKNEQFF.

CDR3 sequence: CASSPGGYNEQFF. The DNA of the CDR3 is TGTGCCAGCAGCCCCGGGGGGTATAATGAGCAGTTCTTC. V and J are TRBV2 and TRBJ2-1, with 7 bases identical to TRBD2. CDR1 and CDR2 from the germline V gene are SNHLY and FYNNEI. The CDR3 runs to 13 residues. J was trimmed by 7 bases and V by 6 bases; bases with no gene match: 6. The complete variable domain, with remaining parts taken from reference TRBV2 and TRBJ2-1, reads EPEVTQTPSHQVTQMGQEVILRCVPISNHLYFYWYRQILGQKVEFLVSFYNNEISEKSEIFDDQFSVERPDGSNFTLKIRSTKLEDSAMYFCASSPGGYNEQFFGPGTRLTVL.

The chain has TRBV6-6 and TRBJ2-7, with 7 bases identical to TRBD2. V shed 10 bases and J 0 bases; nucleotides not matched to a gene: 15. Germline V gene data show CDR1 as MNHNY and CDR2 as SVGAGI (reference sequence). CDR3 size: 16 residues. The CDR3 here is CATVDLGGVSSYEQYF. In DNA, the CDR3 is TGTGCCACAGTGGACCTTGGGGGGGTAAGCTCCTACGAGCAGTACTTC.

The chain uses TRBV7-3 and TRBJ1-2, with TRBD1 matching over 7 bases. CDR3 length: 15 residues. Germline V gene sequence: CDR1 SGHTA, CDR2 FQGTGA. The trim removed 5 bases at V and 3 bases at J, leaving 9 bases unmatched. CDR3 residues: CASSPAGTADYGYTF. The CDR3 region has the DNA TGTGCCAGCAGCCCGGCCGGGACAGCGGACTATGGCTACACCTTC. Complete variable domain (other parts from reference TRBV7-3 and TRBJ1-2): GAGVSQTPSNKVTEKGKYVELRCDPISGHTALYWYRQSLGQGPEFLIYFQGTGAADDSGLPNDRFFAVRPEGSVSTLKIQRTERGDSAVYLCASSPAGTADYGYTFGSGTRLTVV.

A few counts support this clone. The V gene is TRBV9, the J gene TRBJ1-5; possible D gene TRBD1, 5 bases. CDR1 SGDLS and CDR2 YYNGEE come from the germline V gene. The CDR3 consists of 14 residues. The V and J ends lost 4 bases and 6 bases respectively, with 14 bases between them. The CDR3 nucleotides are TGTGCCAGCAGCTTCGACAGTGTTAGTCAGCCCCAGCATTTT. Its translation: CASSFDSVSQPQHF.

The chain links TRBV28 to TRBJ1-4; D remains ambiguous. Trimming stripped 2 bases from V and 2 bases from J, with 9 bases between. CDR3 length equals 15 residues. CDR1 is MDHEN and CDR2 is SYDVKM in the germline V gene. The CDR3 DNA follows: TGTGCCAGCAGTTTAGGTGGGAGCACTAATGAAAAACTGTTTTTT. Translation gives CASSLGGSTNEKLFF.

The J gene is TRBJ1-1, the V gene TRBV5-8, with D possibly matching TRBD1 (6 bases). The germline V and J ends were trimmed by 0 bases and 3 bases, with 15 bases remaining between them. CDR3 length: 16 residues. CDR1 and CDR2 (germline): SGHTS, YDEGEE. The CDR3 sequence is CASSLVLGAEDTEAFF. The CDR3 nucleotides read TGTGCCAGCAGCTTGGTCCTGGGGGCGGAGGACACTGAAGCTTTCTTT.

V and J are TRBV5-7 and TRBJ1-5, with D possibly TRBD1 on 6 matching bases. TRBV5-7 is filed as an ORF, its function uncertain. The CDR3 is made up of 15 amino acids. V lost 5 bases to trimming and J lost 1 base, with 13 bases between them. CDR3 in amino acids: CASRKQGGSNQPQHF. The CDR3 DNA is TGTGCCAGCAGAAAACAGGGAGGGAGCAATCAGCCCCAGCATTTT.

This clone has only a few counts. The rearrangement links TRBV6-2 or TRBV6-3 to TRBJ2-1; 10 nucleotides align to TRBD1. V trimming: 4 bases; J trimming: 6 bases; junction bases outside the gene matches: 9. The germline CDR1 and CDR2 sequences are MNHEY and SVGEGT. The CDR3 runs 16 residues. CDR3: CASSFSRDRGGNEQFF. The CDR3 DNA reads TGTGCCAGCAGTTTCTCCCGGGACAGGGGTGGCAATGAGCAGTTCTTC.